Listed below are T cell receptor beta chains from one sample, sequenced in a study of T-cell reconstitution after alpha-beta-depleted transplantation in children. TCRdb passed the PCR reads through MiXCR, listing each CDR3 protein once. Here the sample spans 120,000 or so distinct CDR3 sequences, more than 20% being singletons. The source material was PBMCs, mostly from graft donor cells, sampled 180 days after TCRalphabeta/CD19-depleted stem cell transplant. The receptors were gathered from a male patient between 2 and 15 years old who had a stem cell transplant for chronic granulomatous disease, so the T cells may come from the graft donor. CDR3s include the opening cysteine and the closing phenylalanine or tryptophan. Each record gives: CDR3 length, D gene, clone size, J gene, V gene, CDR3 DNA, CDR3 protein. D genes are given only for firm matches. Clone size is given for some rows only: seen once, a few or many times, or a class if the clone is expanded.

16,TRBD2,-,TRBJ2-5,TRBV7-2,TGTGCCAGCAGCTCAACCGGGACTAGCTTTCAAGAGACCCAGTACTTC,CASSSTGTSFQETQYF
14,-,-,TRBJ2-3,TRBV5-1,TGCGCCAGCAGCTTCAGCGTAGTCACAGATACGCAGTATTTT,CASSFSVVTDTQYF
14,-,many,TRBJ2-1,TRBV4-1,TGCGCCAGCAGCCAAGGACCGATGGGGTATGAGCAGTTCTTC,CASSQGPMGYEQFF
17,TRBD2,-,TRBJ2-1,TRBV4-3,TGCGCCAGCAGCCAAGATATCCAGCGGGGGGTTGACAATGAGCAGTTCTTC,CASSQDIQRGVDNEQFF
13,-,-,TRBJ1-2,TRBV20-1,TGCAGTGCTAGCAAGGGGCAGGGGAATGGCTACACCTTC,CSASKGQGNGYTF
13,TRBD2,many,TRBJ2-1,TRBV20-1,TGCAGTGCCTCCGGGACTAGCCTCAATGAGCAGTTCTTC,CSASGTSLNEQFF
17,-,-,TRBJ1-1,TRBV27,TGTGCCAGCAGTTTATACGTCTACGGGGACATGAACACTGAAGCTTTCTTT,CASSLYVYGDMNTEAFF
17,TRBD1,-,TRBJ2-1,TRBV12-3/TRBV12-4,TGTGCCAGCAGTACAACCCCTAGGACAGGGGGCTACAATGAGCAGTTCTTC,CASSTTPRTGGYNEQFF
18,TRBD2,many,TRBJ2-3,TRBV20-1,TGCAGTGCTAGAGATCCTCGTGGCGGGAGGGCCCTCACAGATACGCAGTATTTT,CSARDPRGGRALTDTQYF
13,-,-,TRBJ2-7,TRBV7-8,TGTGCCAGCAGCCTACAGGAATCCTACGAGCAGTACTTC,CASSLQESYEQYF
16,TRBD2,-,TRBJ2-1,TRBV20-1,TGCAGTGCTGGAGGAGAACTAGCGTTAGCAGACAATGAGCAGTTCTTC,CSAGGELALADNEQFF
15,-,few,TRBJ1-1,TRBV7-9,TGTGCCAGCAGCCGAGAAGAGCAGGGTAGTTCGGAAGCTTTCTTT,CASSREEQGSSEAFF
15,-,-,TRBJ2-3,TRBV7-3,TGTGCCAGCAGCTTAGGCGGGACGGTTGCAGATACGCAGTATTTT,CASSLGGTVADTQYF
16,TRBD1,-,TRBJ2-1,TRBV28,TGTGCCAGCAGTTCGCCCGACAGGGATTTGACGGTTGAGCAGTTCTTC,CASSSPDRDLTVEQFF
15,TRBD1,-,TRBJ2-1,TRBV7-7,TGTGCCAGCAGCTACCGGGACAGCGCTTACAATGAGCAGTTCTTC,CASSYRDSAYNEQFF
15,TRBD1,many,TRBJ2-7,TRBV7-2,TGTGCCAGCAGCTTAGCTCCGGACAGGTCTTACGAGCAGTACTTC,CASSLAPDRSYEQYF
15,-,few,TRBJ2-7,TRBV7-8,TGTGCCAGCAGCTTAGTGTCAGGGGGGAGGGCGGCGCAGTACTTC,CASSLVSGGRAAQYF
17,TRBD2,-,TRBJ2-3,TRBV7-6,TGTGCCAGCAGCTCCACCGGGACTAGCTGGGGTGGAGATACGCAGTATTTT,CASSSTGTSWGGDTQYF
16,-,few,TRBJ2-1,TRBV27,TGTGCCAGCAGTCTCTTCGAGTCTATTCTAATCAATGAGCAGTTCTTC,CASSLFESILINEQFF
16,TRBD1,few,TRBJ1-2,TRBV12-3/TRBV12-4,TGTGCCAGCAGTAACTCCGGGACAGGGAGCTTTAATGGCTACACCTTC,CASSNSGTGSFNGYTF
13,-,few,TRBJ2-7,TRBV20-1,TGCAGTGCTAGAGGACAGGAGAACTACGAGCAGTACTTC,CSARGQENYEQYF
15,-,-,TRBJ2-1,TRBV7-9,TGTGCCAGCAGCTTAGTTAGTGGCAGAATCAATGAGCAGTTCTTC,CASSLVSGRINEQFF
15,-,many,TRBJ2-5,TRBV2,TGTGCCAGCCCCAAGCGAGGGCGGGATCGGGAGACCCAGTACTTC,CASPKRGRDRETQYF
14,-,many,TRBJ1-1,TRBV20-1,TGCAGTGCTAAACTCCCAGGGGCCGACACTGAAGCTTTCTTT,CSAKLPGADTEAFF
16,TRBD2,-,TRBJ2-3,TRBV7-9,TGTGCCAGCAGCTTTACTAGCGGGAGGACCACAGATACGCAGTATTTT,CASSFTSGRTTDTQYF
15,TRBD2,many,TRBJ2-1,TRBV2,TGTGCCAGCAGCGCCGGGACTAGCCAGTACAATGAGCAGTTCTTC,CASSAGTSQYNEQFF
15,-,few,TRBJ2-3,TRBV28,TGTGCCAGCAGTCAGGGGGCGGGAGTAACAGATACGCAGTATTTT,CASSQGAGVTDTQYF
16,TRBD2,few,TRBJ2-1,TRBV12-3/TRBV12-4,TGTGCCAGCACCCTTAGCGGGGGGGCCCCCTACAATGAGCAGTTCTTC,CASTLSGGAPYNEQFF
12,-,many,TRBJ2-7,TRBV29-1,TGCAGCGTTGAAGAGGTCGGCGACGAGCAGTACTTC,CSVEEVGDEQYF
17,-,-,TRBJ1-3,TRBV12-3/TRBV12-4,TGTGCCAGCAGTTTCTTGGTCCAGGGGAACTCTGGAAACACCATATATTTT,CASSFLVQGNSGNTIYF
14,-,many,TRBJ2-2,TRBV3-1,TGTGCCAGCAGCCAATTGCTGAACACCGGGGAGCTGTTTTTT,CASSQLLNTGELFF
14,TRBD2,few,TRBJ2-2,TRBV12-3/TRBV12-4,TGTGCAAGCACTAGCGGGAGGGCAGGCGGGGAGCTGTTTTTT,CASTSGRAGGELFF
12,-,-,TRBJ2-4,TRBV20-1,TGCAGTGCTAGAGATCTGAAAAACATTCAGTACTTC,CSARDLKNIQYF
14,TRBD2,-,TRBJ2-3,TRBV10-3,TGTGCCATCGCTAGCGGGAGTATCCCAGATACGCAGTATTTT,CAIASGSIPDTQYF
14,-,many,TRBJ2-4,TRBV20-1,TGCAGTGCTAACAGCTACTTAGCCAAAAACATTCAGTACTTC,CSANSYLAKNIQYF
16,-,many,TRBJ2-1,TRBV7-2,TGTGCCAGCAGCTTAGCGTCAACAGGGAGCTACAATGAGCAGTTCTTC,CASSLASTGSYNEQFF
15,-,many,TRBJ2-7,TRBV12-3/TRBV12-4,TGTGCCAGCAGCTCGTCGAGGACATCATCCTACGAGCAGTACTTC,CASSSSRTSSYEQYF
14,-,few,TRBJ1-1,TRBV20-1,TGCAGTGCTAGGCGCGGGGCTACGAACACTGAAGCTTTCTTT,CSARRGATNTEAFF
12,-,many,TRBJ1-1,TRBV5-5,TGTGCCAGCAGCTTAGGACTCAATGAAGCTTTCTTT,CASSLGLNEAFF
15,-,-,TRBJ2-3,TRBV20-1,TGCAGTGCTAGCAACGTGGCAGGGGGCACAGATACGCAGTATTTT,CSASNVAGGTDTQYF
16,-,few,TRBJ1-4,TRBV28,TGTGCCAGCAGTTTCGCCAGGGGTGTCGATAATGAAAAACTGTTTTTT,CASSFARGVDNEKLFF
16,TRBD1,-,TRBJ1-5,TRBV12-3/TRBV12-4,TGTGCCAGCAGTTTATCCCCGAGGACAGGGATGCTGGCCCAGCATTTT,CASSLSPRTGMLAQHF
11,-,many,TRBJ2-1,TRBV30,TGTGCCTGGAGTGTACGGAATGAGCAGTTCTTC,CAWSVRNEQFF
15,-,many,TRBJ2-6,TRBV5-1,TGCGCCAGCAGCTTGGATGTCTCTGGGGCCAACGTCCTGACTTTC,CASSLDVSGANVLTF
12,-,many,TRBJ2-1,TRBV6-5,TGTGCCAGCAGTGACCGGTGGGATGAGCAGTTCTTC,CASSDRWDEQFF
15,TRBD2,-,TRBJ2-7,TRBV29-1,TGCAGCGTTAGAGGGACTAGCGGGGGTTCCTACGAGCAGTACTTC,CSVRGTSGGSYEQYF
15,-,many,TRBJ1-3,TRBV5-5,TGTGCCAGCAGCATTCGGGGAAGGGTTGGAAACACCATATATTTT,CASSIRGRVGNTIYF
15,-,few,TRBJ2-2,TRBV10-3,TGTGCCATCAGACCAGGGACGGGGAACACCGGGGAGCTGTTTTTT,CAIRPGTGNTGELFF
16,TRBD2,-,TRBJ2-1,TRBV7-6,TGTGCCAGCAGCTTATGGACTAGCGGGAGAATTAATGAGCAGTTCTTC,CASSLWTSGRINEQFF
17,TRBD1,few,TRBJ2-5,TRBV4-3,TGCGCCAGCAGCCAAGAATTGGGGGACAGGGCAAGAGAGACCCAGTACTTC,CASSQELGDRARETQYF
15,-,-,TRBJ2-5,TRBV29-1,TGCAGCGTTGATCAGGGGGGCTTCAGACGGGAGACCCAGTACTTC,CSVDQGGFRRETQYF
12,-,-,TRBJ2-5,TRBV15,TGTGCCACCAGCAGAGCACAAGAGACCCAGTACTTC,CATSRAQETQYF
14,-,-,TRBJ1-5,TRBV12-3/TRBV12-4,TGTGCCAGCTCCGACCCCGCGGGCAATCAGCCCCAGCATTTT,CASSDPAGNQPQHF
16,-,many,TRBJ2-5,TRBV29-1,TGCAGCGTTGATTTCCAGGGGCGTAAGGGTAAAGAGACCCAGTACTTC,CSVDFQGRKGKETQYF
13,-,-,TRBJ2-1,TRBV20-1,TGCAGTGCCCGAATTCCAGGGCTCAATGAGCAGTTCTTC,CSARIPGLNEQFF
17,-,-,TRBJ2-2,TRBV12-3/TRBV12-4,TGTGCCAGCAGTTTGGGGGTGTCGTCGGGGAACACCGGGGAGCTGTTTTTT,CASSLGVSSGNTGELFF
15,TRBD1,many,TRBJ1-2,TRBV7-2,TGTGCCAGCAGCATCATGTGGGACAGGGTCGACGGCTACACCTTC,CASSIMWDRVDGYTF